This T cell receptor beta chain was sequenced in a study of shared clonotypes between healthy human individuals. There are a few counts of this clone. Sequencing was performed with immunoSEQ multiplex PCR; in TCRdb, only in-frame clones are kept and a portion is missing. The table has more than 550,000 clones, about two thirds seen once; the top ten hold approximately 2%. The TCR originated in a woman aged 25 to 39 in good health. Sequencing was done on a sample of memory CD4+ T cells sorted from blood. Subset in this sample: CD45RA-negative fraction.

This chain's CDR3 is CASSDRGLAGEQFF. In nucleotides, the CDR3 is TGTGCCAGCAGTGACAGAGGACTAGCCGGTGAGCAGTTCTTC. The rearrangement uses TRBV6-4 and TRBJ2-1; TRBD2 agrees at 8 bases. CDR1 and CDR2 from the germline V gene are MRHNA and SNTAGT. Losses at the gene ends were 2 bases for V and 9 bases for J; bases not matched to a gene: 6. The CDR3 runs to 14 residues.